Below are 20 T cell receptor beta chains sequenced from a single sample in a study of control samples from healthy donors and cancer patients. Method: immunoSEQ multiplex PCR; TCRdb's copy keeps in-frame clones and lacks some. This table holds more than 95,000 clones, 80% to 90% found once. The specimen sequenced was blood. These receptor sequences come from a woman aged 50 to 60 in good health.

This clone rates as medium-sized. The chain uses TRBV19 and TRBJ2-7; TRBD1 or TRBD2 may be the D gene (5 bases each). Per the germline V gene, CDR1 is LNHDA and CDR2 is SQIVND (reference sequence). The CDR3 sequence is 15 residues long. V was shortened by 3 bases and J by 2 bases, with 14 bases between the two germline ends. CDR3 amino acids: CASSMGDRSTYEQYF. The CDR3 DNA follows: TGTGCCAGTAGTATGGGGGACCGGTCGACCTACGAGCAGTACTTC.

The gene calls are TRBV10-3 and TRBJ2-6; 7 nucleotides line up with TRBD1. Germline CDR1 reads ENHRY; CDR2 reads SYGVKD. The ends lost 9 bases at V and 2 bases at J; junction bases unmatched: 4. CDR3 length: 14 residues. In DNA form, the CDR3 reads TGTGCCATTGCCGGGACAGCTGGGGCCAACGTCCTGACTTTC. It is translated as CAIAGTAGANVLTF.

This chain connects TRBV28 to TRBJ1-4, with D perhaps TRBD1 (6 bases). Per germline, CDR1 MDHEN and CDR2 SYDVKM. The CDR3 has 15 residues. The V and J ends lost 1 base and 8 bases respectively, with 14 bases between them. The CDR3 reads CASSLLGRGVEKLFF. In DNA form, the CDR3 reads TGTGCCAGCAGTTTATTGGGCAGGGGAGTGGAAAAACTGTTTTTT.

This clone came up a few times. V usage is TRBV14 and J usage is TRBJ2-5; 8 nucleotides line up with TRBD1. V was clipped by 0 bases and J by 4 bases; unmatched bases: 10. Germline V lookup: CDR1 SGHDN, CDR2 FVKESK. The CDR3 is 17 residues long. The CDR3 loop is CASSQDPRQGQGETQYF. CDR3 DNA: TGTGCCAGCAGCCAAGATCCTAGACAGGGGCAGGGAGAGACCCAGTACTTC.

This clone turned up a few times. The chain links TRBV12-5 to TRBJ2-1, with D possibly being TRBD1 or TRBD2 (5 bases each). Trimming left V 5 bases short and J 1 base short, with 9 bases between. The CDR3 length is 14 residues. The germline CDR1 and CDR2 sequences are LGHNT and FRNRAP. In DNA form, the CDR3 reads TGTGCTAGTGGTCGAGGGGTTTCCTACAATGAGCAGTTCTTC. Its protein is CASGRGVSYNEQFF.

This chain links TRBV11-2 with TRBJ2-1, with D possibly matching TRBD2 (7 bases). This CDR3 comprises 16 residues. Trimming took 0 bases from V and 7 from J, leaving 16 bases between them. CDR1 SGHAT and CDR2 FQNNGV come from the germline V gene. The CDR3 loop is CASSLEAGASFNEQFF. CDR3 coding DNA: TGTGCCAGCAGCTTAGAGGCGGGGGCCTCTTTTAATGAGCAGTTCTTC.

A word on this clone: As the CDR3 is not closed by the conserved phenylalanine or tryptophan, this likely results from a read error. The V and J genes are TRBV16 and TRBJ1-3; D gene unclear. Germline V gives CDR1 KGHSY, CDR2 FQNENV. The CDR3 runs to 16 residues. V dropped 2 bases and J dropped 0 bases, with 11 bases sitting between them. The CDR3 protein is CASSQPHIFSGNTIYL. As DNA, the CDR3 is TGTGCCAGCAGCCAACCGCACATTTTCTCTGGAAACACCATATATCTT.

This clone has only one observation. This rearrangement joins TRBV19 to TRBJ1-2, with a possible D match to TRBD1 (5 bases). The CDR3 has 15 amino acids. The V end lost 6 bases, the J end lost 8 bases, and 22 bases lay between the germline ends. CDR1 is LNHDA and CDR2 is SQIVND in the germline V gene (reference sequence). This chain's CDR3 is CASSSRQGTLSGYTF. The CDR3 DNA is TGTGCCAGTAGCAGCCGACAAGGGACGCTCTCGGGCTACACCTTC.

The chain joins TRBV19 to TRBJ2-5; D is ambiguous. The CDR3 contains 13 residues. Germline-derived CDR1 and CDR2 are LNHDA and SQIVND (reference sequence). V lost 0 bases, J lost 7 bases, and 9 bases lay in between. The chain's CDR3 is CASSIDHGGTQYF. CDR3 in DNA: TGTGCCAGTAGTATAGATCATGGCGGGACCCAGTACTTC.

The CDR3 nucleotides are TGTGCCAGCAGCTTGGGCGCGGGGGCTTACTATGGCTACACCTTC. It codes for CASSLGAGAYYGYTF. V gene TRBV7-2 combines with J gene TRBJ1-2, with a weak D call TRBD1 (6 bases). Germline values: CDR1 SGHTA, CDR2 FQGNSA. Trimming removed 3 bases at V and 3 bases at J, with 14 bases between. CDR3 length: 15 amino acids. The whole variable domain, remainder taken from reference TRBV7-2 and TRBJ1-2, is GAGVSQSPSNKVTEKGKDVELRCDPISGHTALYWYRQSLGQGLEFLIYFQGNSAPDKSGLPSDRFSAERTGGSVSTLTIQRTQQEDSAVYLCASSLGAGAYYGYTFGSGTRLTVV.

The chain uses TRBV14 and TRBJ2-7; TRBD1 matches 10 bases. CDR3 length: 15 amino acids. The J segment lost 6 bases and the V segment lost 2 bases, leaving 7 bases of the junction unmatched. Germline CDR1 is SGHDN and CDR2 is FVKESK. The CDR3 spells CASSQFRQGASEQYF. The CDR3 DNA sequence: TGTGCCAGCAGCCAATTCCGACAGGGGGCCTCCGAGCAGTACTTC.

This chain connects TRBV29-1 to TRBJ1-2; 7 bases agree with TRBD1. The CDR3 is 11 amino acids. V lost 6 bases and J lost 7; bases outside the gene matches: 5. The germline gives CDR1 SQVTM, CDR2 ANQGSEA. The CDR3 DNA follows: TGCAGCGTATGGACAGGAACTGGCTACACCTTC. Translating gives CSVWTGTGYTF.

The genes are TRBV7-2 and TRBJ2-7; TRBD1 matches at 11 bases. CDR1 is SGHTA, CDR2 FQGNSA, per germline. The CDR3 consists of 16 residues. V shed 5 bases, J shed 5 bases, and the junction held 11 bases outside the gene matches. The CDR3 nucleotides are TGTGCCAGCAGCGACACACCCGGGACAGGGGGTAACGAGCAGTACTTC. Encoded protein: CASSDTPGTGGNEQYF.

V is TRBV6-5 and J is TRBJ1-5, with D hard to call. Germline V CDR1 and CDR2: MNHEY, SVGAGI. This CDR3 has 15 amino acids. Trimming shortened V by 7 bases and J by 5 bases, and 18 bases separated the two germline ends. CDR3 residues: CASTPPPRMDQPQHF. Here the CDR3 DNA reads TGTGCCAGCACTCCACCCCCCAGGATGGATCAGCCCCAGCATTTT.

This clone was observed a few times. V is TRBV9 and J is TRBJ2-3; D is unclear. The V and J ends lost 6 bases and 2 bases respectively, with 10 bases between them. Germline values: CDR1 SGDLS, CDR2 YYNGEE. The CDR3 has 13 residues. The CDR3 reads CASNRVLTDTQYF. For the CDR3, the DNA is TGTGCCAGCAATAGGGTGCTCACAGATACGCAGTATTTT. The full variable domain, rest sourced from reference TRBV9 and TRBJ2-3, is DSGVTQTPKHLITATGQRVTLRCSPRSGDLSVYWYQQSLDQGLQFLIQYYNGEERAKGNILERFSAQQFPDLHSELNLSSLELGDSALYFCASNRVLTDTQYFGPGTRLTVL.

The J gene is TRBJ1-5, the V gene TRBV6-6, with unresolved D. CDR1 MNHNY and CDR2 SVGAGI come from the germline V gene (reference sequence). Trimming took 5 bases from V and 2 from J, leaving 13 bases between them. The CDR3 runs to 15 residues. CDR3 DNA sequence: TGTGCCAGCAGTCCCCCCCGCTCGGGCAATCAGCCCCAGCATTTT. This codes for CASSPPRSGNQPQHF.

The J gene is TRBJ1-3, the V gene TRBV2, with D perhaps TRBD1 (5 bases). Germline lookup yields CDR1 SNHLY and CDR2 FYNNEI. The CDR3 spans 12 residues. The CDR3 is CAGRENLNTIYF. In nucleotides, the CDR3 is TGTGCGGGACGAGAGAATTTAAACACCATATATTTT.

This clone came up a few times. The sample carries other DNA sequences with the same CDR3. The genes are TRBV15 and TRBJ2-5, with 12 bases that match TRBD2. There are 18 residues in the CDR3. The V gene's germline CDR1 is LNHNV and CDR2 YYDKDF (reference sequence). Trimming removed 0 bases from V and 1 base from J; junction bases left unmatched: 6. The chain's CDR3 is CATSRDLTSGGIQETQYF. In DNA form, the CDR3 reads TGTGCCACCAGCAGAGATCTGACTAGCGGGGGCATCCAAGAGACCCAGTACTTC.

The genes are TRBV7-8 and TRBJ2-3, with a weak D call TRBD2 (5 bases). This CDR3 is 14 amino acids long. Germline assignment: CDR1 SGHVS and CDR2 FQNEAQ. V lost 1 base and J 3 bases, leaving 8 bases between the germline ends. CDR3 DNA: TGTGCCAGCAGCTTAGAGACTACGACAGATACGCAGTATTTT. Translated, it gives CASSLETTTDTQYF. Variable domain in full (rest from reference TRBV7-8 and TRBJ2-3): GAGVSQSPRYKVAKRGQDVALRCDPISGHVSLFWYQQALGQGPEFLTYFQNEAQLDKSGLPSDRFFAERPEGSVSTLKIQRTQQEDSAVYLCASSLETTTDTQYFGPGTRLTVL.

A single count supports this clone. V is TRBV27 and J is TRBJ1-4; TRBD1 might be the D (5 bases). Germline V lookup: CDR1 MNHEY, CDR2 SMNVEV (reference sequence). V was clipped by 5 bases and J by 0 bases, with 7 bases between them. This CDR3 has 14 amino acids. The CDR3 is CASSIRATNEKLFF. The CDR3 DNA follows: TGTGCCAGCAGTATCAGGGCAACTAATGAAAAACTGTTTTTT.